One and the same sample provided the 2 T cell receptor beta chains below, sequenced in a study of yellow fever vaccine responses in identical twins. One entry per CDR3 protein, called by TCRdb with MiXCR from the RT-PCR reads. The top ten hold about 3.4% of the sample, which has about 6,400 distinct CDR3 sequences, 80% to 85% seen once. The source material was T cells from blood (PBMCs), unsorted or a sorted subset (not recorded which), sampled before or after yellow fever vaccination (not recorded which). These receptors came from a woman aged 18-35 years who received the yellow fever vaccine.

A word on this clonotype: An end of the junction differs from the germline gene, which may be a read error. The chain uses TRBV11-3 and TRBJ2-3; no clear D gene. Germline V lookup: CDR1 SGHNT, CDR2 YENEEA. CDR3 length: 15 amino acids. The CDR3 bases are TGTGGCAGCAGCCCACCGGGCATTGGGACAGATACGCAGTATTTT. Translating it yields CGSSPPGIGTDTQYF.

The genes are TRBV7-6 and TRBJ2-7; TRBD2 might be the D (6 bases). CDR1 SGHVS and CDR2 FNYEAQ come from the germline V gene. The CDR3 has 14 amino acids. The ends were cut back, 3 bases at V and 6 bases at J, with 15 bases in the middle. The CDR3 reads CASSLNSLGGEQYF. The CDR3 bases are TGTGCCAGCAGCTTGAACAGTCTCGGGGGCGAGCAGTACTTC.